The present entry profiles one TCR beta chain with its context. Trimming removed 4 bases from V and 6 bases from J, with 15 bases in between. Germline V gene sequence: CDR1 LGHNA, CDR2 YNFKEQ. The CDR3 totals 15 residues. Survey-level resolution applied to immunoSEQ assay v3.0. TCRdb's table, derived via immunoSEQ multiplex PCR, lists solely in-frame clones and lacks some. Of roughly 29,000 clones listed, 90% to 95% are singletons. This specimen comes from a study of long-term antiretroviral therapy in people with HIV. This material consisted of unsorted PBMCs, taken about 6.6 years after starting antiretroviral therapy. V is TRBV4-2 and J is TRBJ1-4; tentative D call: TRBD1 (6 bases). The sequence derives from a man aged 25 to 40 with HIV. The CDR3 reads CASSPGMGGDEKLFF. Here the CDR3 DNA reads TGTGCCAGCAGCCCGGGGATGGGGGGCGATGAAAAACTGTTTTTT.